What follows is one T cell receptor (beta chain) and its context. The antigen is unknown. Sequencing was performed with immunoSEQ multiplex PCR; in TCRdb, only in-frame clones are kept and a portion is missing. The data hold some 80,000 clones, with approximately 91% observed a single time. V lost 2 bases to trimming and J lost 7 bases, with 12 bases between them. The CDR3 length is 14 residues. Germline V lookup: CDR1 SGHRS, CDR2 YFSETQ. This record comes from a study of T cell responses to AZD1222 COVID-19 vaccine. At the level of the study: It was second doses at about 4 or about 12 weeks that were pooled. Study outcomes and limitations: There were mostly white British donors and more females than males, and clonal diversity was possibly underestimated. Reportedly, close to half of spike-specific TCRs are directed against unmutated variant regions. Vaccine-associated CD4 TCRs spanned spike, dominant at 160-218 and 743-854.

The chain combines TRBV5-1 with TRBJ1-4, with D perhaps matching TRBD1 (5 bases). The receptor comes from an adult in good health. Material: peripheral blood, obtained on day 0 of AZD1222 vaccination. The CDR3 DNA sequence: TGCGCCAGCAGCTTTGGGACGCGCGGTGAAAAACTGTTTTTT. Its protein product is CASSFGTRGEKLFF.